This record concerns one T cell receptor (beta chain) sequence. Its antigen is still unknown. Other DNA sequences in the sample encode the same CDR3. CDR3 length: 14 residues. Per the germline V gene, CDR1 is MNHNY and CDR2 is SVGAGI (reference sequence). After removal of 2 bases from V and 3 bases from J, the junction contained 1 base not matched to a gene. The data were taken from a study of Ad26.COV2.S vaccination and SARS-CoV-2 variants. Study-wide findings and caveats: Vaccine recipients surpassed placebo recipients in spike-specific TCR breadth. The TCR-based breadth and depth measures might underestimate overall T cell responses. Similar non-spike TCR breadth was observed in recipients of vaccine and of placebo.

Assay used: immunoSEQ multiplex PCR; TCRdb lists only in-frame clones, some missing. Of approximately 400,000 clones in the sample, about 91% were seen once. The genes are TRBV6-6 and TRBJ2-3, with 8 bases matching TRBD2. The sample in question was peripheral blood, obtained after recovery from COVID-19. This TCR was sampled from a human donor who had recovered from COVID-19. The CDR3 coding sequence is TGTGCCAGCAGTTACCGGGGGGGTACAGATACGCAGTATTTT. This translates into CASSYRGGTDTQYF.